This TCR beta chain emerged from a study of Tregs in tolerant kidney transplant recipients. In this sample, this clone turned up once. The CDR3 is 14 amino acids. The V gene lost 6 bases and the J gene lost 3 bases, with 15 bases spanning the gap. The germline V gene has CDR1 ENHRY and CDR2 SYGVKD. Sequencing used immunoSEQ multiplex PCR; TCRdb keeps in-frame clones, though not all of them. The data hold about 240,000 clones, with around 81% observed a single time. The source material was CD4+ T cells from blood. This chain uses TRBV10-3 with TRBJ2-7; weak D call: TRBD2 (5 bases). The clonotype was recovered from a human donor in good health. The CDR3 is CAIRMGQGSYEQYF. The CDR3 DNA follows: TGTGCCATCAGAATGGGTCAAGGGAGCTACGAGCAGTACTTC.